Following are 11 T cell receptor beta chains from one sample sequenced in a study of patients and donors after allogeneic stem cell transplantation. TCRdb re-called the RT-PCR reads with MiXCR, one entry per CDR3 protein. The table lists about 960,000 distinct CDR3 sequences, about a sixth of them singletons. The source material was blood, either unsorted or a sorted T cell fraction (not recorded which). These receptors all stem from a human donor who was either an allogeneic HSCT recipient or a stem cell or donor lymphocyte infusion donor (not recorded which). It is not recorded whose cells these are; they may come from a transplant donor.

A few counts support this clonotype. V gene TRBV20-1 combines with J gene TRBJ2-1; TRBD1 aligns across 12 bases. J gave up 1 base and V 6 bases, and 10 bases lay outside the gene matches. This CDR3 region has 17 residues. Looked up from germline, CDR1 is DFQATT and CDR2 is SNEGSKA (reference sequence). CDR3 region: CSATGTGGAWSYNEQFF. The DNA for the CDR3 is TGCAGTGCGACCGGGACAGGGGGCGCCTGGTCCTACAATGAGCAGTTCTTC.

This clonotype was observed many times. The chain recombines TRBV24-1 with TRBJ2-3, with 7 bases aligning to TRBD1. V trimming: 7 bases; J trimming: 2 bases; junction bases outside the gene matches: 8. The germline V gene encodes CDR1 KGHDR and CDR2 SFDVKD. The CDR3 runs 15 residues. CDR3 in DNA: TGTGCCACCAGAGATCCGGGACAGAACACAGATACGCAGTATTTT. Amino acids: CATRDPGQNTDTQYF.

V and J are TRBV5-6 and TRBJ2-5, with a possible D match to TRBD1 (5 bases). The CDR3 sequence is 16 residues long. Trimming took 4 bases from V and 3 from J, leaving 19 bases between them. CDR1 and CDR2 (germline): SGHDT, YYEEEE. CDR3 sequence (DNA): TGTGCCAGCAGCCAACTCCCGGCAGGGTCGGAAGAGACCCAGTACTTC. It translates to CASSQLPAGSEETQYF.

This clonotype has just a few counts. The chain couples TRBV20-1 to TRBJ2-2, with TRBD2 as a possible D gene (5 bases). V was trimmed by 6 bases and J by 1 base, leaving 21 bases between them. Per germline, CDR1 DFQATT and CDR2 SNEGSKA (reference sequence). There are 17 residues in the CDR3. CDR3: CSAPGSGPSGNTGELFF. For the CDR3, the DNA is TGCAGTGCCCCAGGAAGCGGCCCATCAGGGAACACCGGGGAGCTGTTTTTT.

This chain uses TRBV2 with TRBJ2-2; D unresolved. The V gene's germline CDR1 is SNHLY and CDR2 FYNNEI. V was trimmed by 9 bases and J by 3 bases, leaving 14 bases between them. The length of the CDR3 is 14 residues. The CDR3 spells CARETERYTGELFF. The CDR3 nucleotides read TGTGCCAGGGAGACGGAAAGATACACCGGGGAGCTGTTTTTT.

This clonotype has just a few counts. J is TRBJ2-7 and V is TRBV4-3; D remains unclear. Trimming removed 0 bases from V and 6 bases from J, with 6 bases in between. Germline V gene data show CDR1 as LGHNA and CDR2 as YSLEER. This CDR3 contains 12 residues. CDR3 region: CASSQEISEQYF. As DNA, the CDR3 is TGCGCCAGCAGCCAAGAGATCTCCGAGCAGTACTTC.

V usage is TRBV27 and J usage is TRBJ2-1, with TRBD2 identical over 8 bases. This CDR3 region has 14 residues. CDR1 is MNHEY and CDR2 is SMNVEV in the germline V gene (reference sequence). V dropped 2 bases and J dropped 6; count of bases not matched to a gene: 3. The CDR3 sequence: CASSLPGGVNEQFF. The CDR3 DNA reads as TGTGCCAGCAGTTTACCGGGGGGGGTCAATGAGCAGTTCTTC.

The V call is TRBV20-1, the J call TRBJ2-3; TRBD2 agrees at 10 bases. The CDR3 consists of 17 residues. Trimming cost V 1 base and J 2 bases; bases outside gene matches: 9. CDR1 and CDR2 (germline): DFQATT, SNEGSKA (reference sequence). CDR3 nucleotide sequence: TGCAGTGCTAGAGGGCGGCGAGCGGGGGGGTTCACAGATACGCAGTATTTT. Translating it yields CSARGRRAGGFTDTQYF.

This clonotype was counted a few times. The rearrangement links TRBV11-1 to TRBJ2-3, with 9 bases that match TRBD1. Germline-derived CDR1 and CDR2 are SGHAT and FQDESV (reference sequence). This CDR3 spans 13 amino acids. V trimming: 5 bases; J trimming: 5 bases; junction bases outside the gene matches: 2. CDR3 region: CASSGQGIDTQYF. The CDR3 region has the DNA TGTGCCAGCAGCGGACAGGGGATAGATACGCAGTATTTT.

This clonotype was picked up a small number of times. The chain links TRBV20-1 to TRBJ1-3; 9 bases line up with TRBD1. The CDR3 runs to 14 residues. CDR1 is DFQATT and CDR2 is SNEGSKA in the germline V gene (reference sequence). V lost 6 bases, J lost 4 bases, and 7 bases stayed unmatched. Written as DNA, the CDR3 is TGCAGTGCCCTGGGGACAGGGTCGGGAAACACCATATATTTT. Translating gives CSALGTGSGNTIYF.

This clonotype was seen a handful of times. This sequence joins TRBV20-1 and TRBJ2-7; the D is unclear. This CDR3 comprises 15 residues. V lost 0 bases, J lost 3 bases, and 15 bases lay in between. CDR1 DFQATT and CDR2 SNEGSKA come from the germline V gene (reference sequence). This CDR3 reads CSARDPRTADYEQYF. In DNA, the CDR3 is TGCAGTGCTAGAGATCCTCGGACGGCAGACTACGAGCAGTACTTC.